Listed below are T cell receptor beta chains from one sample, sequenced in a study of PD-1 blockade in classical Hodgkin lymphoma. Libraries were prepared by immunoSEQ multiplex PCR; TCRdb keeps only in-frame clonotypes and omits some of them. The sample holds roughly 60,000 clones, about nine tenths seen once. Sequenced material: peripheral blood mononuclear cells (PBMCs), taken at baseline. These receptors all stem from a human donor with classical Hodgkin lymphoma. The CDR3 runs from the conserved cysteine through the conserved F or W. The D gene is left open where the match is weak. Some rows have no size entry. The others give once, few or many, or a class for an expanded clone.

>few|TRBV6-5|.|TRBJ2-3
TGTGCCAGCAGTTACGGGGGGACAGATACGCAGTATTTT
CASSYGGTDTQYF
>.|TRBV9|.|TRBJ2-3
TGTGCCAGCAGCGCCCTTGGGTCTAGCGGCACAGATACGCAGTATTTT
CASSALGSSGTDTQYF
>.|TRBV13|.|TRBJ2-1
TGTGCCAGCAGCTCGCAGGAGAGCTCCTACAATGAGCAGTTCTTC
CASSSQESSYNEQFF
>.|TRBV19|.|TRBJ1-2
TGTGCCAGTACCGTCGACCCACAGACCGACTTCTATGGCTACACCTTC
CASTVDPQTDFYGYTF
>.|TRBV5-5|.|TRBJ1-1
TGTGCCAGCAGCTTGGTCTCGAGGAACACTGAAGCTTTCTTT
CASSLVSRNTEAFF
>.|TRBV28|.|TRBJ2-3
TGTGCCAGCAGTTTAGCAGATACGCAGTATTTT
CASSLADTQYF
>.|TRBV28|TRBD1|TRBJ2-7
TGTGCCAGCAGTTTAGGGACAGGGGGGGGAGAGCAGTACTTC
CASSLGTGGGEQYF
>.|TRBV18|.|TRBJ2-7
TGTGCCAGCTCACGCCAGGACGGATCCTCCTACGAGCAGTACTTC
CASSRQDGSSYEQYF
>.|TRBV9|TRBD1|TRBJ1-2
TGTGCCAGCAGCCCCGGGACAGGGTCGTACTATGGCTACACCTTC
CASSPGTGSYYGYTF
>.|TRBV27|TRBD2|TRBJ2-4
TGTGCCAGCAGTCTTGGACTAGAGGCAAACATTCAGTACTTC
CASSLGLEANIQYF
>.|TRBV6-5|TRBD1|TRBJ1-5
TGTGCCAGCAGCCAAGACAGGGTCGGCAATCAGCCCCAGCATTTT
CASSQDRVGNQPQHF
>once|TRBV5-6|.|TRBJ1-6
TGTGCCAGCAGCTTGGTCCAGGAAGACTCACCCCTCCACTTT
CASSLVQEDSPLHF
>once|TRBV27|.|TRBJ1-5
TGTGCCAGCGCCCCGGGACAAAATAGCAATCAGCCCCAGCATTTT
CASAPGQNSNQPQHF
>.|TRBV20-1|TRBD1|TRBJ1-1
TGCAGTGCTGACAGGGTCGAAGCTTTCTTT
CSADRVEAFF
>.|TRBV6-5|.|TRBJ1-2
TGTGCCAGCAGTCAGACGAACAGGGCCTGGAGCTACACCTTC
CASSQTNRAWSYTF
>.|TRBV4-1|.|TRBJ2-5
TGCGCCAGCAGCCAATCTCGGCGGGAAGAGACCCAGTACTTC
CASSQSRREETQYF
>.|TRBV28|TRBD2|TRBJ2-1
TGTGCCAGCAGTCCCCCTGGGGGGGGAAGCTCCTACAATGAGCAGTTCTTC
CASSPPGGGSSYNEQFF
>few|TRBV11-1|.|TRBJ1-4
TGTGCCAGCAGCTTAAGGGGTGCGGATGAAAAACTGTTTTTT
CASSLRGADEKLFF
>.|TRBV19|.|TRBJ2-7
TGTGCCAGTAGTATCCCAGGGCTCTACGAGCAGTACTTC
CASSIPGLYEQYF
>.|TRBV5-3|TRBD2|TRBJ2-5
TGTGCCAGAAGCTTGCGGCGGGGGAGCGAAGAGACCCAGTACTTC
CARSLRRGSEETQYF
>.|TRBV7-9|TRBD1|TRBJ1-1
TGTGCCAGCAGCTTCCCCCCGACAGGGCGAACTGAAGCTTTCTTT
CASSFPPTGRTEAFF
>.|TRBV6-1|.|TRBJ2-7
TGTGCCAGCAGTGTTTCGTTAGGCCGCGAGCAGTACTTC
CASSVSLGREQYF
>.|TRBV6-5|.|TRBJ1-5
TGTGCCAGCAGACAGGGCCGCAATCAGCCCCAGCATTTT
CASRQGRNQPQHF
>.|TRBV28|.|TRBJ2-1
TGTGCCAGCAGTTTAATAAATGAGCAGTTCTTC
CASSLINEQFF